What follows describes a single TCR beta chain. The length of the CDR3 is 19 residues. V trimming: 2 bases; J trimming: 2 bases; junction bases outside the gene matches: 17. Germline-derived CDR1 and CDR2 are SGHVS and FNYEAQ. This specimen comes from a study of blood T cell repertoires in COVID-19. Study details: Researchers got acute and convalescent COVID-19 samples from the United States, Italy and Spain. T cells, B-cell-depleted T cells, or PBMCs provided the cDNA or gDNA that served as material.

Per the study methods: Researchers report that nucleated cell counts were estimated from reference gene primer amplification. Repertoires were generated with immunoSEQ multiplex PCR, while TCRdb's copy carries only in-frame clones and drops some. The DNA gave D and trimming, while V, J and clone size come from that table. The sample contains 200,000 to 250,000 clones, 85% to 90% of which appear only once. The receptor was isolated from a woman aged 55 to 70 with acute or convalescent COVID-19. The sequenced sample consisted of peripheral blood. The chain recombines TRBV7-6 with TRBJ1-2; 7 bases fit TRBD1. In nucleotides, the CDR3 is TGTGCCAGCAGCTTAAGGTTCGACCCCCGCACAGGGGACAACTATGGCTACACCTTC. Encoded protein: CASSLRFDPRTGDNYGYTF.